This T cell receptor beta chain was found in a study of shared clonotypes between healthy human individuals (dated by TCRdb to 2019 to 2021). In terms of the full investigation: Two women and a few men aged 18 to 49 years were included in the cohort. Between about 0.94 and 8.9 billion PBMCs per donor were obtained by leukapheresis. To estimate repertoire size and how much clonotype sharing occurs between individuals, the study deeply sequenced the blood TCR repertoires of roughly 5 healthy adults. Per donor, three plates each were used for CD4 naive and CD4 memory, two for CD8 naive, and one for CD8 memory. To increase sequencing depth and limit assay-specific biases, different laboratories used diverse techniques to prepare libraries and sequence TCR repertoires. The full study reports these points: Pairwise subsampling led to the expectation that sequencing depth would affect the degree of clonotype sharing among donors. Clonotypes shared by all four sorted-subset donors showed higher generation probabilities than non-shared clonotypes. Sharing across several donors was observed for roughly 5% of naive CD4, 3% to 3.5% of naive CD8, over 2% of memory CD4, and roughly 0.4% of memory CD8 clonotypes. Sampling was restricted to blood, and TCR repertoires in tissues likely differ from the TCR repertoires found in blood. Incomplete sequencing was indicated by rarefaction of sorted-subset datasets, despite the large sequencing depth. Because the study included only a small number of donors, the genetic and exposure-history diversity represented was limited. Naive subsets generally had larger estimated clonotype richness than memory subsets did.

Using the deep immunoSEQ assay, TCR CDR3 regions were amplified from genomic DNA by multiplex PCR. Extracted genomic DNA from each cell subset was distributed evenly across all wells of several immunoSEQ 96-well plates, and each plate was treated as a replicate. For sorted subsets, each replicate PCR was loaded with approximately 200 ng genomic DNA, equivalent to some 31,000 T cell genomes. Purified libraries were measured with a Qubit 3.0 fluorometer, size-checked on a Bioanalyzer 2100, and measured again with the KAPA Library Quantification kit. Every immunoSEQ 96-well plate was sequenced on a dedicated single-read 150-cycle Illumina NextSeq 550 flow cell. As for the authors' bioinformatics: Because only junctional sequences without quality scores were contained in the immunoSEQ output, filtering matching that applied to full-length reads could not be performed. To assign V/J genes and CDR3, sequences were annotated against IMGT germline references using PyIR, a Python wrapper for IgBLAST v1.9. Reads were filtered out if the reads had weak V/J assignments (E-value above 1e-6), no CDR3, stop codons, out-of-frame junctions, or ambiguous translated residues. A V3J clonotype was defined by an identical inferred V gene, J gene, and CDR3 amino acid sequence. The percentage overlap between two repertoires was calculated by dividing the number of shared unique clonotypes by the size of the smaller repertoire. Richness of each repertoire was evaluated using RTK rarefaction, the Chao1 estimator, and Recon v2.1 estimates of unobserved clonotypes. For all TCRbeta clonotypes obtained by the gDNA method from several donors, generation probabilities were computed with OLGA. Imported from immuneACCESS, the table was reduced by TCRdb to in-frame sequences with V and J called. These copies leave out some clones; in studies compared against another copy, an unresolved V gene accounts for under half, and the cause of the remainder is not known. V and J calls and clone size are those listed in that table; D and trimming were worked out from the DNA. Counted in this sample were 300,000 to 400,000 clones; around 70% of them appeared once. About 10% of the sample is in the top ten clones.

This clone was seen a handful of times. This receptor's antigen is unknown. No much larger clone is present one base from it, and per-base qualities are unavailable. For CDR1 and CDR2, the germline V gene lists MNHNS and SASEGT. The germline V and J ends show losses of 4 bases and 4 bases respectively, and no gene match explains 5 bases of the junction. Its CDR3 holds 16 amino acids, cysteine through phenylalanine. Of the read, only the CDR3 DNA is kept; its 48 bases are in frame from base 1. The donors were healthy, HIV-negative adults who had no recently reported acute infections or vaccinations. All donors were Caucasian adults living in Nashville, Tennessee, USA. Magnetic negative selection was used to enrich CD4+ T cells, after which naive cells were positively selected on CD45RA and the negative fraction became the memory subset. Blood was obtained by leukapheresis, after which PBMCs were separated by Ficoll-Histopaque density gradient centrifugation and cryopreserved in liquid nitrogen vapor phase. Analytical flow cytometry was used to check the purity and quantity of every magnetically sorted T cell population. Genomic DNA was isolated from each sorted fraction and quantified by UV absorbance on a Nanodrop 2000c.

This receptor was identified in a man between 25 and 39 years old in good health. In this chain, TRBV6-1 is recombined with TRBJ2-2, with TRBD1 matching 11 junction bases. The sequenced material came from memory CD4+ T cells sorted from blood. The cell subset or site label here, explained by the study, means: CD45RA-negative fraction. The CDR3 region reads CASSVGQGAGTGELFF. The bases are TGTGCCAGCAGTGTAGGACAGGGGGCGGGCACCGGGGAGCTGTTTTTT.